These T cell receptor beta chains were read from a single sample in a study of prognosis after radiotherapy for stage I lung cancer. MiXCR, run by TCRdb on the multiplex PCR reads, gives a single entry per CDR3 protein. The table records over 45,000 distinct CDR3 sequences, about 30% of them present only once. The starting material was PBMCs, obtained before or after stereotactic body radiation therapy (not recorded which). All receptors come from a donor aged 50 or older with non-small cell lung cancer. CDR3s include the opening cysteine and the closing phenylalanine or tryptophan. A D gene is named only where the DNA matches it firmly. Rows give clone size only sometimes, using once, few, many, or a class for an expanded clone.

NA,TRBV12-3/TRBV12-4,many,TRBJ1-5,15,TGTGCCAGCAGTTTATGGGGGAGTAGCAATCAGCCCCAGCATTTT,CASSLWGSSNQPQHF
NA,TRBV6-2/TRBV6-3,many,TRBJ2-5,15,TGTGCCAGCAGTTATTGGAGGGGTTCCCAAGAGACCCAGTACTTC,CASSYWRGSQETQYF
NA,TRBV7-8,many,TRBJ1-6,14,TGTGCCAGCAGCTCCACGGACAGCCGGTCACCCCTCCACTTT,CASSSTDSRSPLHF
NA,TRBV12-3/TRBV12-4,many,TRBJ1-5,12,TGTGCCAGCAGTGTTGGAGATCAGCCCCAGCATTTT,CASSVGDQPQHF
NA,TRBV12-3/TRBV12-4,NA,TRBJ2-2,13,TGTGCCAGCAATTTAGTGTCAGCAGGGGAGCTGTTTTTT,CASNLVSAGELFF
TRBD1,TRBV20-1,many,TRBJ2-7,15,TGCAGTGCCCTGGAACTTGGACAGGGCGTCTACGAGCAGTACTTC,CSALELGQGVYEQYF
TRBD1,TRBV11-2,many,TRBJ1-1,17,TGTGCCAGCAGCCCCTATAGACAGGGGGGAGTGAACACTGAAGCTTTCTTT,CASSPYRQGGVNTEAFF
NA,TRBV6-5,many,TRBJ1-1,15,TGTGCCAGCAGTTACTCATCTCGGGGGAAAGCTGAAGCTTTCTTT,CASSYSSRGKAEAFF
TRBD1,TRBV7-8,many,TRBJ1-3,15,TGTGCCAGCAGATCTGGGACAGACTCTGGAAACACCATATATTTT,CASRSGTDSGNTIYF
NA,TRBV2,many,TRBJ2-2,13,TGTGCCAGCAGCTTCGGGGGGCCTGGGGAGCTGTTTTTT,CASSFGGPGELFF
TRBD2,TRBV29-1,many,TRBJ2-5,13,TGCAGCTCACGGAGCGGGGGGGCAGTGACCCAGTACTTC,CSSRSGGAVTQYF
NA,TRBV9,many,TRBJ2-3,16,TGTGCCAGCAGCTTCCGGGACACTCGAGGCACAGATACGCAGTATTTT,CASSFRDTRGTDTQYF
NA,TRBV5-6,many,TRBJ1-3,17,TGTGCCAGCAGCTGGGGGCCCCGGTTGGACTCTGGAAACACCATATATTTT,CASSWGPRLDSGNTIYF
NA,TRBV6-2/TRBV6-3,NA,TRBJ2-3,12,TGTGCCAGCAGAGGACGGGTAGATACTCAGTATTTT,CASRGRVDTQYF
TRBD2,TRBV20-1,many,TRBJ2-1,15,TGCAGTGCTAGGGAAAGCGGGGGGGCGGGATATGAGCAGTTCTTC,CSARESGGAGYEQFF
NA,TRBV7-9,many,TRBJ1-5,14,TGTGCCAGCAGCCTTCCGGGGCTCAATCAGCCCCAGCATTTT,CASSLPGLNQPQHF
TRBD1,TRBV12-3/TRBV12-4,many,TRBJ1-2,14,TGTGCCAGCAGGCCGACAGGGGGCGCCGACGGCTACACCTTC,CASRPTGGADGYTF
TRBD2,TRBV6-2/TRBV6-3,once,TRBJ2-2,21,TGTTCCAGCAGTCCCCAATCTTACAGGACTAGCGGGGGGAGTAGCACCGGGGAGCTGTTTTTT,CSSSPQSYRTSGGSSTGELFF
NA,TRBV12-3/TRBV12-4,many,TRBJ2-2,14,TGTGCCAGCAGTTTAGCCCAGAACACCGGGGAGCTGTTTTTT,CASSLAQNTGELFF
TRBD1,TRBV12-3/TRBV12-4,many,TRBJ1-2,14,TGTGCCAGCAGTTTGGACAGGGGAAGGGATGGCTACACCTTC,CASSLDRGRDGYTF
NA,TRBV7-9,once,TRBJ1-5,13,TGTGCCAGCAGCCTAAACAGCAATCATCCCCAGCATTTT,CASSLNSNHPQHF
NA,TRBV11-2,many,TRBJ2-3,13,TGTGCCAGCAGCTTAGATAGGGCTATCACGCAGTATTTT,CASSLDRAITQYF
NA,TRBV28,many,TRBJ2-7,17,TGTGCCAGCAGCACGCCTCGAACAAGGGGGGGGACCTACGAGCAGTACTTC,CASSTPRTRGGTYEQYF
NA,TRBV12-3/TRBV12-4,many,TRBJ2-3,14,TGTGCCAGCAGGGATCAGGACGGCACAGATACGCAGTATTTT,CASRDQDGTDTQYF
TRBD2,TRBV27,many,TRBJ2-5,15,TGTGCCAGCAGCCGTATCGGCGGGAGAGGAGAGACCCAGTACTTC,CASSRIGGRGETQYF
NA,TRBV18,few,TRBJ2-5,14,TGTGCCAGCTCACCCGATACGGGTTACGAGACCCAGTACTTC,CASSPDTGYETQYF
TRBD2,TRBV5-6,few,TRBJ2-5,16,TGTGCCAGCAGCTCCAGGGCACTAGCGGGAGTAGAGACCCAGTACTTC,CASSSRALAGVETQYF
NA,TRBV20-1,many,TRBJ1-2,13,TGCAGTGCTAGGGCAGCTAACGATCTCGGCTACACCTTC,CSARAANDLGYTF
NA,TRBV29-1,many,TRBJ2-3,12,TGCAGCGTACGAATCGCCACAGATACGCAGTATTTT,CSVRIATDTQYF
TRBD2,TRBV5-5,many,TRBJ2-3,18,TGTGCCAGCAGCTTGGCCTTCGCTAGCGGGGGGGCCAGAGATACGCAGTATTTT,CASSLAFASGGARDTQYF
NA,TRBV5-1,NA,TRBJ1-2,15,TGCGCCAGCAGCTCCGGCGTGGTAGGGGACTATGGCTACACCTTC,CASSSGVVGDYGYTF
TRBD1,TRBV3-1,many,TRBJ2-5,17,TGTGCCAGCAGCCCAAGATTTGGGACAGGTCTTCTTGAGACCCAGTACTTC,CASSPRFGTGLLETQYF
TRBD1,TRBV6-1,NA,TRBJ1-6,16,TGTGCAAGCAGTCAACGGACAGGGGATGGGAATTCACCCATCCACTTT,CASSQRTGDGNSPIHF
TRBD1,TRBV27,many,TRBJ1-5,15,TGTGCCAGCAGCGGACAGGGGAGACGGAATCAGCCCCAGCATTTT,CASSGQGRRNQPQHF
NA,TRBV20-1,many,TRBJ2-7,12,TGCAGTGCTACCCGGACGGACTACGAGCAGTACTTC,CSATRTDYEQYF